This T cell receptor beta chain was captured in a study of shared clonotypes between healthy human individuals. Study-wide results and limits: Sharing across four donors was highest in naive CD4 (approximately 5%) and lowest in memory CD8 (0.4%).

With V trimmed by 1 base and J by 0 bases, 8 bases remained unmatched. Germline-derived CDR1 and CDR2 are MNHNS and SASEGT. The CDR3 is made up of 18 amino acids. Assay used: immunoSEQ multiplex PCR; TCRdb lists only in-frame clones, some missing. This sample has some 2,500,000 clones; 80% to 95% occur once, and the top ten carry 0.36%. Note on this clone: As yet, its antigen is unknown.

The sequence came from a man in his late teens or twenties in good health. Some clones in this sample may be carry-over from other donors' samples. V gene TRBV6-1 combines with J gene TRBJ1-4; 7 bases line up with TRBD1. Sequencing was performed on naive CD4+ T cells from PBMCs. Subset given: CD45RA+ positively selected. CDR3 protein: CASSEGNRGRSTNEKLFF. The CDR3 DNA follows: TGTGCCAGCAGTGAAGGAAACAGGGGCAGGTCAACTAATGAAAAACTGTTTTTT.